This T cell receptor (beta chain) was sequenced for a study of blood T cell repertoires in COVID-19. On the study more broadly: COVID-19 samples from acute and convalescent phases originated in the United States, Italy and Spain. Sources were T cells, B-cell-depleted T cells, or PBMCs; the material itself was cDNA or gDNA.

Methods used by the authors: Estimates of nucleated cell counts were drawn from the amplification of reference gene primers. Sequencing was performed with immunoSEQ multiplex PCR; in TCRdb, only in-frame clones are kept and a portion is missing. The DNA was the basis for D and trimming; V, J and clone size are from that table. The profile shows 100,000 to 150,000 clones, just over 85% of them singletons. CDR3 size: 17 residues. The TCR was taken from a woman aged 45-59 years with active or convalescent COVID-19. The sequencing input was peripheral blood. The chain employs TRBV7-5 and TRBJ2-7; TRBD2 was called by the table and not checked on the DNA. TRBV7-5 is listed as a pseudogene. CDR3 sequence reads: CARSPKVGTESSYEQYF. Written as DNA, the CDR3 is TGTGCCAGAAGCCCTAAGGTCGGGACTGAAAGCTCCTACGAGCAGTACTTC.